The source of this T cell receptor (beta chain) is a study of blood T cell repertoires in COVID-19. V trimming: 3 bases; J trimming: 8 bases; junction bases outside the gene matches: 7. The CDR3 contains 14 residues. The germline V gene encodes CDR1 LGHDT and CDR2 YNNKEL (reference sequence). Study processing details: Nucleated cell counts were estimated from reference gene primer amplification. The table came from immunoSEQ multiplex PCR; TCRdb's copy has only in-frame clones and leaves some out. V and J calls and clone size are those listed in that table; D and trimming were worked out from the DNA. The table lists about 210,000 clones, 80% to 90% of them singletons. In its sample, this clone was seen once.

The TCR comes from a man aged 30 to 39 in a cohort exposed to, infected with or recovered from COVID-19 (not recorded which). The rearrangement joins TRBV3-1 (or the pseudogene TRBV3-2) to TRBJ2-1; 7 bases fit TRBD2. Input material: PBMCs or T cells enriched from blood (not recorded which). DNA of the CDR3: TGTGCCAGCAGCCAGGGCGGGAGAGGACATGAGCAGTTCTTC. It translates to CASSQGGRGHEQFF.